A selection of T cell receptor beta chains follows, all from one sample in a study of blood T cell repertoires in COVID-19. Assay used: immunoSEQ multiplex PCR; TCRdb lists only in-frame clones, some missing. The sample comprises about 66,000 clones, about 90% of which are singletons, and about 7.3% rests with the top ten. Sample: peripheral blood. The receptors here all came from a human donor in a cohort sampled during active COVID-19. CDR3s include the opening cysteine and the closing phenylalanine or tryptophan. The D gene is left open where the match is weak. Rows give clone size only sometimes, using once, few, many, or a class for an expanded clone.

d_gene,v_gene,j_gene,abundance,CDR3nt,CDR3aa
NA,TRBV6-1,TRBJ2-1,NA,TGTGCCAGCAGTGAAGACCCCGCCCCCCGGGAGCAGTTCTTC,CASSEDPAPREQFF
NA,TRBV5-6,TRBJ2-1,NA,TGTGCCAGCAGCTTGGGTCGTGAGCAGTTCTTC,CASSLGREQFF
NA,TRBV9,TRBJ1-2,NA,TGTGCCAGCAGCGCTTCCCCAGGGGCCAGCAGCTACACCTTC,CASSASPGASSYTF
NA,TRBV19,TRBJ2-1,NA,TGTGCCAGTAGTAGAGGGAATTACAATGAGCAGTTCTTC,CASSRGNYNEQFF
TRBD1,TRBV30,TRBJ1-1,NA,TGTGCCTTCGAGACTTCAGGGGGAACTGAAGCTTTCTTT,CAFETSGGTEAFF
NA,TRBV27,TRBJ1-5,NA,TGTGCCAGCAGTTTACTATCGGGGAGTGGAAGCAATCAGCCCCAGCATTTT,CASSLLSGSGSNQPQHF
TRBD2,TRBV7-2,TRBJ2-1,NA,TGTGCCAGCAGCTTAGAAGGCGGGGGGCGATACAATGAGCAGTTCTTC,CASSLEGGGRYNEQFF
NA,TRBV3-1/TRBV3-2,TRBJ1-5,few,TGTGCCAGCAGCCAAGATAGGGGCAGGGGCGTCCATCAGCCCCAGCATTTT,CASSQDRGRGVHQPQHF
TRBD1,TRBV4-2,TRBJ2-5,NA,TGTGCCAGCAGCCAAGTGGGACAGGTTCAGGAGACCCAGTACTTC,CASSQVGQVQETQYF
NA,TRBV4-1,TRBJ2-3,NA,TGCGCCAGCAGTCGCACCGGGACTCCAAGGTCAGATACGCAGTATTTT,CASSRTGTPRSDTQYF
NA,TRBV2,TRBJ1-6,NA,TGTGCCACCGGTGGGGAGTCTCGTTCACCCCTCCACTTT,CATGGESRSPLHF
NA,TRBV2,TRBJ1-2,NA,TGTGCCAGCAATCAGGGCTTTCATGAGGATGGCTACACCTTC,CASNQGFHEDGYTF
TRBD1,TRBV23-1,TRBJ1-3,NA,TGCGCCAGCAGTCATCCCGGGGGAGGGGACAGGGGGCTGTCTGGAAACACCATATATTTT,CASSHPGGGDRGLSGNTIYF
TRBD1,TRBV6-5,TRBJ2-7,NA,TGTGCCAGCAGCAGCCAGGGGGCCTACGAGCAGTACTTC,CASSSQGAYEQYF
NA,TRBV4-1,TRBJ1-2,NA,TGCGCCAGCTTAACAGGGCCCAATCTCTATGGCTACACCTTC,CASLTGPNLYGYTF
NA,TRBV4-1,TRBJ2-7,NA,TGCGCCAGCAGCCCAGAGGAAGGGTCAGGGACCTACGAGCAGTACTTC,CASSPEEGSGTYEQYF
TRBD2,TRBV5-4,TRBJ2-3,NA,TGTGCCAGCAGCTTGTCTAGCGGGAGCGAGGATACGCAGTATTTT,CASSLSSGSEDTQYF
TRBD2,TRBV7-6,TRBJ2-5,NA,TGTGCCAGCAGCTTAGGCACGGGACTAGCGAAAGAGACCCAGTACTTC,CASSLGTGLAKETQYF
NA,TRBV28,TRBJ1-5,NA,TGTGCCAGCAGTTTGGGGGGGACAAATCAGCCCCAGCATTTT,CASSLGGTNQPQHF
TRBD1,TRBV19,TRBJ2-7,NA,TGTGCCAGTAGTAGAAAGAGGACAGGGACTTCTATGATGGGCTACGAGCAGTACTTC,CASSRKRTGTSMMGYEQYF
NA,TRBV11-2,TRBJ1-2,NA,TGTGCCAGCAGCTTAGCTGGCAACTATGGCTACACCTTC,CASSLAGNYGYTF
TRBD1,TRBV19,TRBJ1-2,NA,TGTGCCAGTAGTCTCCCATCGACAGGGAAGCACGGTGGAGGCTACACCTTC,CASSLPSTGKHGGGYTF
NA,TRBV6-6,TRBJ2-2,NA,TGTGCCAGCAGTTACTCGCACTACTCCGGGGAGCTGTTTTTT,CASSYSHYSGELFF
NA,TRBV11-3,TRBJ2-1,NA,TGTGCCAGCAGCTTAGGGCGGGGTCTGGGCTCCTACAATGAGCAGTTCTTC,CASSLGRGLGSYNEQFF
TRBD2,TRBV24-1,TRBJ2-3,NA,TGTGCCACTTCTAGACTAGCGGGAGGCACAGATACGCAGTATTTT,CATSRLAGGTDTQYF
TRBD2,TRBV7-2,TRBJ2-1,NA,TGTGCCAGCAGCTGGGGAAGCGGGAGCATTGTAGACAATGAGCAGTTCTTC,CASSWGSGSIVDNEQFF
NA,TRBV4-1,TRBJ2-3,once,TGCGCCAGCAGCCAAAGAAGGCTAGCGACAGATACGCAGTATTTT,CASSQRRLATDTQYF
NA,TRBV3-1/TRBV3-2,TRBJ1-2,NA,TGTGCCAGCAGCCAAGTCGTATCGAACTATGGCTACACCTTC,CASSQVVSNYGYTF
NA,TRBV9,TRBJ1-1,NA,TGTGCCAGCAGCCCCTTATCGTCGGGCACTGAAGCTTTCTTT,CASSPLSSGTEAFF
TRBD1,TRBV19,TRBJ1-2,NA,TGTGCCAGTAGGGAGCGAATTAGGACAGGGGTGAAATATGGCTACACCTTC,CASRERIRTGVKYGYTF
NA,TRBV18,TRBJ2-1,NA,TGTGCCAGCTCACCAAAAGAGAATCAAGTGAACAATGAGCAGTTCTTC,CASSPKENQVNNEQFF
TRBD1,TRBV10-2,TRBJ1-1,NA,TGCGCCAGTACTGACAGGGGATTGAACACTGAAGCTTTCTTT,CASTDRGLNTEAFF
TRBD1,TRBV5-5,TRBJ2-7,NA,TGTGCCAGCAGCGTAGGCCCTCCCGCGGGACAGGGGTCCTACGAGCAGTACTTC,CASSVGPPAGQGSYEQYF
NA,TRBV18,TRBJ1-5,NA,TGTGCCAGCTCACCGCGGGGGGGTAGCAATCAGCCCCAGCATTTT,CASSPRGGSNQPQHF
TRBD1,TRBV19,TRBJ1-4,NA,TGTGCCAGTAGTCGACAGGGGGATGGTGAAAAACTGTTTTTT,CASSRQGDGEKLFF
TRBD2,TRBV28,TRBJ2-1,NA,TGTGCCAGCAGTTTGGTAGCGGGGGTGTACAATGAGCAGTTCTTC,CASSLVAGVYNEQFF
NA,TRBV30,TRBJ2-3,NA,TGTGCCTGGAGTAGCGGTTCTAGCACAGATACGCAGTATTTT,CAWSSGSSTDTQYF
TRBD2,TRBV4-3,TRBJ2-1,NA,TGCGCCAGCAGCCCTCGGACCACCGGGACTAGCGGGACGGATTACAATGAGCAGTTCTTC,CASSPRTTGTSGTDYNEQFF
TRBD1,TRBV5-1,TRBJ1-3,NA,TGCGCCAGCAGCCAAGACAGGGAATCTGGAAACACCATATATTTT,CASSQDRESGNTIYF
NA,TRBV28,TRBJ1-2,NA,TGTGCCAGCAGTCTTGCCGGGACAAGGCAAAAAGATGGCTACACCTTC,CASSLAGTRQKDGYTF
TRBD2,TRBV5-1,TRBJ2-7,few,TGCGCCAGCAGCTTAAACCCCGGGGCCCGGGGGGCCTACGAGCAGTACTTC,CASSLNPGARGAYEQYF
TRBD2,TRBV7-3,TRBJ2-3,NA,TGTGCCAGCAGCTCCCCGGGACTAGCAAATACGCAGTATTTT,CASSSPGLANTQYF
NA,TRBV4-3,TRBJ1-2,NA,TGCGCCAGCAGCCAAGATCGGTACGGGTTCTATGGCTACACCTTC,CASSQDRYGFYGYTF
TRBD1,TRBV30,TRBJ2-3,NA,TGTGCCTGGGCTACAGGGGGCTTGGAAACAGATACGCAGTATTTT,CAWATGGLETDTQYF
NA,TRBV3-1/TRBV3-2,TRBJ1-2,NA,TGTGCCAGCAGCCAAGATACGAGGGATCCCCTCCACTATGGCTACACCTTC,CASSQDTRDPLHYGYTF
TRBD2,TRBV5-4,TRBJ2-3,NA,TGTGCCAGCAGCACACCGAGCGGGGGGGGCACAGATACGCAGTATTTT,CASSTPSGGGTDTQYF
NA,TRBV5-4,TRBJ1-2,NA,TGTGCCAGCGGTGTGACGGGTGTTCGTGGCTACACCTTC,CASGVTGVRGYTF
NA,TRBV21-1,TRBJ2-5,once,TGTGCCAGCAGCGTGGATCCACAGGGGCTCCGGGAGACCCAGTACTTC,CASSVDPQGLRETQYF
TRBD2,TRBV6-1,TRBJ2-1,once,TGTGCCAGCAGTGTGACTAGCGGGAGCTCCTACAATGAGCAGTTCTTC,CASSVTSGSSYNEQFF